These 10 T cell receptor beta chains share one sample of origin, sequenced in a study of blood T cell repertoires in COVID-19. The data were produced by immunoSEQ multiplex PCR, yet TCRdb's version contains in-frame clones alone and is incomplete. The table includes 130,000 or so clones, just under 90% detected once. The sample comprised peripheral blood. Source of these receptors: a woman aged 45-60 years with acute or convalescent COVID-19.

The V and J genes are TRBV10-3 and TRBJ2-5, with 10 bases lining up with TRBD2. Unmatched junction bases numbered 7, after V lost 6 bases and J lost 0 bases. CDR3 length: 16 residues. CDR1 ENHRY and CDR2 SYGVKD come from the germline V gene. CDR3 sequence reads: CAISLAGTSDQETQYF. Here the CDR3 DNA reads TGTGCCATCAGCCTGGCTGGGACTAGCGACCAAGAGACCCAGTACTTC.

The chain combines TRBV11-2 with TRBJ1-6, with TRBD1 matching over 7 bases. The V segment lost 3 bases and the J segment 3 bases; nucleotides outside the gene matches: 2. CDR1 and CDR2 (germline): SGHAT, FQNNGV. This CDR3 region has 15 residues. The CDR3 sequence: CASSFAGGYNSPLHF. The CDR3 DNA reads TGTGCCAGCAGCTTTGCAGGGGGCTATAATTCACCCCTCCACTTT.

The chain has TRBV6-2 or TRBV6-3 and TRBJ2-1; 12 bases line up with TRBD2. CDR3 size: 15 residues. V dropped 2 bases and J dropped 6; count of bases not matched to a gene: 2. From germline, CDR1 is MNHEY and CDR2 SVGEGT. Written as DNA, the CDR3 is TGTGCCAGCAGTTACGGGACTAGCGGGTCCAATGAGCAGTTCTTC. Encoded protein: CASSYGTSGSNEQFF.

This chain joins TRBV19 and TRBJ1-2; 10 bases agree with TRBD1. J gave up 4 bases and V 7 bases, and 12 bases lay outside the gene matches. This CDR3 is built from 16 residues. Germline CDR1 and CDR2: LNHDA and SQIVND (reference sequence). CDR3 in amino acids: CASTRDRGLQSYGYTF. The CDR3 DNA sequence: TGTGCCAGTACCCGGGACAGGGGCCTGCAGAGCTATGGCTACACCTTC.

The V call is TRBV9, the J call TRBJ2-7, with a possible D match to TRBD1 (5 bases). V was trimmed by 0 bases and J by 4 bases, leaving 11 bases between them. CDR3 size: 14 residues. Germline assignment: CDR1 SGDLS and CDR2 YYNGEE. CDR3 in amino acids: CASSVDPGIYEQYF. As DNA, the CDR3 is TGTGCCAGCAGCGTAGACCCAGGGATTTACGAGCAGTACTTC.

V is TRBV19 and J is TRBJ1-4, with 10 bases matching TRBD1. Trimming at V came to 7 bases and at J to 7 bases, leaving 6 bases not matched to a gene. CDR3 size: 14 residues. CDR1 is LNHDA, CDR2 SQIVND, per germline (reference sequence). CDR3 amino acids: CASNPGQGFEKLFF. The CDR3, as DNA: TGTGCCAGTAACCCGGGACAGGGGTTTGAAAAACTGTTTTTT.

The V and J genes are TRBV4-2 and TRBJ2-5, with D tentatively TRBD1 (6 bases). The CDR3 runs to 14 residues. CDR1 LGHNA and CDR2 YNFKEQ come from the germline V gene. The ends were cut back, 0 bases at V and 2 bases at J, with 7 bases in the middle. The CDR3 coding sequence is TGTGCCAGCAGCCAAGATGGACAGCAAGAGACCCAGTACTTC. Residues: CASSQDGQQETQYF.

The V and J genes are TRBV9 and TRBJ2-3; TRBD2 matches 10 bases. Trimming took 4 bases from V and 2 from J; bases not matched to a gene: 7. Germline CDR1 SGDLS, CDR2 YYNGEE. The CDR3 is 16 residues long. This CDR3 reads CASSSVAGGFTDTQYF. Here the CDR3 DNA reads TGTGCCAGCAGCTCCGTAGCGGGGGGCTTCACAGATACGCAGTATTTT. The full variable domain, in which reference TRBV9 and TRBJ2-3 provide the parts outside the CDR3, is DSGVTQTPKHLITATGQRVTLRCSPRSGDLSVYWYQQSLDQGLQFLIQYYNGEERAKGNILERFSAQQFPDLHSELNLSSLELGDSALYFCASSSVAGGFTDTQYFGPGTRLTVL.

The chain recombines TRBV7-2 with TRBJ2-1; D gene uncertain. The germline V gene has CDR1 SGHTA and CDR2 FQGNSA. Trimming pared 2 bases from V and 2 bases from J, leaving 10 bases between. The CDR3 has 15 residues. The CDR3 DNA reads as TGTGCCAGCAGCTTAAAGAGTACCACCTACAATGAGCAGTTCTTC. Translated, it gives CASSLKSTTYNEQFF.

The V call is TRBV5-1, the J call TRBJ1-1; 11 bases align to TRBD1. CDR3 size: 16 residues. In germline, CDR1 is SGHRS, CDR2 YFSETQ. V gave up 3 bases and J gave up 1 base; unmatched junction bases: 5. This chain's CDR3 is CASSSGQGAWNTEAFF. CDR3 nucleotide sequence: TGCGCCAGCAGCTCCGGACAGGGGGCGTGGAACACTGAAGCTTTCTTT.